This entry features one TCR beta chain sequence. Its binding antigen is unknown. No much larger clone exists at a distance of one base, and base qualities are not known. This entry is derived from a study of molecular identifiers for immune sequencing clone quantification listed by TCRdb under 2018. Regarding the research as a whole: For a replicate experiment, RNA from roughly 21,000 or 96,000 naive CD8 T cells was divided into five aliquots, of which four were sequenced. This methods study benchmarked molecular-identifier clustering-based TCR repertoire sequencing (MIDCIRS) and TCR RNA copy counting, using CD8 T cells to do so.

Trimming accounts for 4 bases at V and 2 bases at J, while the number of junction bases matched to no gene is 8. Its CDR3 holds 15 amino acids, cysteine through phenylalanine. Of the read, only the CDR3 DNA is kept; its 45 bases are in frame from base 1. From a lookup of the germline V gene (reference sequence), CDR1 and CDR2 are LGHDT and YNNKEL. Naive CD8 T cell libraries were made from 20,000 to 1,000,000 sorted cells using 10%, 30% or 50% of purified RNA. Naive CD8 T cells, defined as CD8+CD4-CCR7+CD45RA+, were FACS-sorted into RLT Plus buffer on a BD FACSAria II. To test detection sensitivity, Jurkat RNA equal to ten TCR copies was added to samples of about 20,000-1,000,000 naive CD8 T cells. CD8 T cells were enriched using RosetteSep CD8+ T Cell Enrichment Cocktail and Ficoll-Paque, and the enriched cells then underwent ACK red cell lysis. Library prep was done by PCR. The run used an Illumina HiSeq 4000. Bulk TCR libraries were generated as previously described, with the TCR primers listed in Table S5 used. Purification of total RNA was performed with the Qiagen AllPrep DNA/RNA kit. Before any analysis, reads coming from multiple sequencing runs of the same library were combined into one pool. The authors' pipeline ran thus. Only reads with exact TCR constant sequence were kept, trimmed to 150 nt, and grouped by their 12-nt molecular barcodes. Within each barcode group, reads were sub-clustered at a 15% Levenshtein threshold, and quality-weighted consensus sequences were built per RNA molecule. Non-functional sequences were removed, as were lower-count sequences one edit away from another. Barcode sub-clusters with fewer than 20% of the maximum read count were removed, based on fitting two negative binomial distributions. TCRdb passed the public sequencing reads through fastp at Q25 and MiXCR, retaining productive beta sequences. Identical CDR3 proteins give one entry, which carries the most common genes and DNA. Here the V and J calls rest on TCRdb's processing, not on the authors' analysis. Counted in this sample were 460,000 or so distinct CDR3 sequences; over 20% of them appeared once. The ten largest clones represent around 0.86% of the sample.

On the study overall, not on this receptor specifically: The sizes of highly expanded clones could end up underestimated when identical TCR molecules share a barcode. In CMV-specific effector cells, clones with more than 20 RNA copies contained over 97% of molecules, whereas in naive cells such clones contained under 1% of molecules. When barcode sub-clustering was left out, chimeric consensus sequences inflated TCR diversity, with chimeras reaching as high as 47%. A single cell's worth of spiked-in Jurkat TCR RNA was reported detectable even among 850,000 to 1,000,000 naive CD8 T cells. Modeling gave around 3.3 recovered TCR RNA copies per cell versus around 10 by digital PCR, implying around 31% capture efficiency. Naive libraries contained spiked-in Jurkat TCR RNA (10 copies' worth), which is not part of the donor repertoire.

The sequencing input was naive CD8+ T cells from blood, with Jurkat cell RNA spiked in. The intended sense of this specimen's cell subset or site label: FACS-sorted CD8+CD4-CCR7+CD45RA+ naive T cells. The chain uses TRBV3-1 and TRBJ2-7; TRBD1 lines up with 7 middle nucleotides. The sequence came from a human donor in good health. Some libraries in this study had Jurkat cell RNA spiked in. The CDR3 loop reads CASSPDPGQTYEQYF. The DNA sequence is given as TGTGCCAGCAGCCCCGACCCGGGACAGACCTACGAGCAGTACTTC.